These T cell receptor beta chains were read from a single sample in a study of T cells after yellow fever vaccination. In TCRdb, the 5' RACE reads were re-called with MiXCR into one record per CDR3 protein. The sample has 150,000 to 200,000 distinct CDR3 sequences, about 11% seen once. The sequencing used CD8+ T cells sorted from PBMCs, collected 15 days after the yellow fever booster vaccination. The receptors derive from a man aged 18 to 35 who received the YFV17D yellow fever vaccine. CDR3s include the opening cysteine and the closing phenylalanine or tryptophan. A D gene is named only where the DNA matches it firmly. Rows give clone size only sometimes, using once, few, many, or a class for an expanded clone.

V	D	size	J	CDR3	DNA
TRBV4-3	TRBD1	many	TRBJ1-2	CASSQTTGGYGYTF	TGCGCCAGCAGCCAAACCACAGGGGGGTATGGCTACACCTTC
TRBV3-1	-	few	TRBJ2-3	CASSQSPGRRTDTQYF	TGTGCCAGCAGCCAGAGTCCGGGACGCCGCACAGATACGCAGTATTTT
TRBV27	-	-	TRBJ1-1	CASSLSIGEDTEAFF	TGTGCCAGCAGTTTATCGATAGGGGAGGACACTGAAGCTTTCTTT
TRBV14	-	few	TRBJ2-5	CASSQVKSGYPFEETQYF	TGTGCCAGCAGCCAAGTCAAATCCGGCTATCCCTTCGAAGAGACCCAGTACTTC
TRBV3-1	TRBD2	-	TRBJ2-3	CASSQEAFRTSPSDTQYF	TGTGCCAGCAGCCAAGAAGCGTTCCGGACTAGCCCATCCGATACGCAGTATTTT
TRBV4-1	-	-	TRBJ1-5	CASGRAGNQPQHF	TGCGCCAGTGGGAGGGCGGGCAATCAGCCCCAGCATTTT
TRBV5-1	-	few	TRBJ2-3	CASRLPRSDTQYF	TGCGCCAGCAGACTACCCAGGTCAGATACGCAGTATTTT
TRBV10-2	-	few	TRBJ2-5	CASSEIDVGTQYF	TGCGCCAGCAGTGAAATAGATGTGGGGACCCAGTACTTC
TRBV7-8	TRBD1	few	TRBJ1-1	CASSPTGVGTEAFF	TGTGCCAGCAGCCCGACAGGGGTCGGGACTGAAGCTTTCTTT
TRBV18	TRBD2	-	TRBJ2-7	CASSPPLLAGEGEQYF	TGTGCCAGCTCACCACCGTTACTAGCGGGGGAGGGCGAGCAGTACTTC
TRBV7-8	TRBD2	many	TRBJ2-5	CASSLQAQLAGEFGETQYF	TGTGCCAGCAGCCTGCAGGCCCAACTAGCGGGGGAGTTCGGGGAGACCCAGTACTTC
TRBV5-5	-	few	TRBJ1-1	CASSPWDGNTEAFF	TGTGCCAGCAGCCCCTGGGACGGGAACACTGAAGCTTTCTTT
TRBV4-1	-	few	TRBJ2-5	CASSRYFTGKETQYF	TGCGCCAGCAGCCGCTATTTCACAGGGAAAGAGACCCAGTACTTC
TRBV29-1	-	few	TRBJ1-1	CSVAGGRTEAFF	TGCAGCGTTGCCGGGGGCCGGACTGAAGCTTTCTTT
TRBV11-2	-	-	TRBJ2-3	CASSSRTREQFPDTQYF	TGTGCCAGCAGCTCGCGGACCCGGGAGCAATTCCCAGATACGCAGTATTTT
TRBV5-1	TRBD1	many	TRBJ2-1	CASSPGTGRNEQFF	TGCGCCAGCAGCCCTGGGACAGGGAGGAATGAGCAGTTCTTC
TRBV12-3/TRBV12-4	TRBD2	-	TRBJ2-5	CASSFGTSGDGYQETQYF	TGTGCCAGCAGTTTTGGGACTAGCGGGGATGGATACCAAGAGACCCAGTACTTC
TRBV7-9	TRBD1	few	TRBJ2-7	CASSPDRAVSVGYEQYF	TGTGCCAGCAGTCCCGACAGGGCGGTAAGCGTCGGTTACGAGCAGTACTTC
TRBV5-4	-	few	TRBJ1-2	CASKYRAAIGYTF	TGTGCCAGCAAGTACAGGGCCGCTATTGGCTACACCTTC
TRBV20-1	TRBD1	few	TRBJ1-1	CSARDLHTGDYTEAFF	TGCAGTGCTAGAGATCTCCACACAGGGGACTACACTGAAGCTTTCTTT
TRBV7-8	TRBD1	-	TRBJ1-5	CASSLFGTGHNQPQHF	TGTGCCAGCAGCTTATTCGGGACAGGGCACAATCAGCCCCAGCATTTT
TRBV7-9	TRBD2	many	TRBJ2-1	CASSSHPITSGVYNEQFF	TGTGCCAGCAGCTCCCACCCTATTACTAGCGGGGTTTACAATGAGCAGTTCTTC
TRBV11-1	TRBD2	few	TRBJ2-1	CASSAPTSGGSYNEQFF	TGTGCCAGCAGCGCCCCGACTAGCGGGGGTTCCTACAATGAGCAGTTCTTC
TRBV12-5	TRBD1	few	TRBJ2-2	CASGLLGTGDTGELFF	TGTGCTAGTGGTTTATTGGGGACAGGGGACACCGGGGAGCTGTTTTTT
TRBV23-1	-	few	TRBJ2-5	CASSQSVGSRMIETQYF	TGCGCCAGCAGTCAATCGGTCGGCAGTCGTATGATTGAGACCCAGTACTTC
TRBV4-1	-	-	TRBJ2-3	CASSQVSGPSTDTQYF	TGCGCCAGCAGCCAAGTCTCAGGACCCTCCACAGATACGCAGTATTTT
TRBV19	TRBD1	few	TRBJ2-2	CASSIYRGVVGELFF	TGTGCCAGTAGTATTTACAGGGGTGTTGTCGGGGAGCTGTTTTTT
TRBV4-1	TRBD2	few	TRBJ2-1	CASSPEAGGDNEQFF	TGCGCCAGCAGCCCCGAAGCGGGGGGTGATAATGAGCAGTTCTTC
TRBV15	-	few	TRBJ1-2	CATSHPGRSHYGYTF	TGTGCCACCAGCCACCCCGGGAGGTCCCACTATGGCTACACCTTC
TRBV13	TRBD1	-	TRBJ2-1	CASSLEGGSSYNEQFF	TGTGCCAGCAGCTTAGAAGGGGGCAGCTCCTACAATGAGCAGTTCTTC
TRBV19	-	-	TRBJ2-7	CASSHPSGYEQYF	TGTGCCAGTAGTCACCCCTCAGGGTACGAGCAGTACTTC
TRBV12-3/TRBV12-4	-	few	TRBJ1-4	CASSWNEKLFF	TGTGCCAGCAGCTGGAATGAAAAACTGTTTTTT
TRBV7-9	-	-	TRBJ1-1	CASSPLGGFTEAFF	TGTGCCAGCAGCCCCCTGGGGGGTTTCACTGAAGCTTTCTTT
TRBV24-1	-	many	TRBJ1-1	CATSDGLGEAFF	TGTGCCACCAGTGATGGTCTAGGTGAAGCTTTCTTT
TRBV5-5	-	few	TRBJ2-2	CASSLAAVTGELFF	TGTGCCAGCAGCTTGGCGGCAGTCACCGGGGAGCTGTTTTTT
TRBV7-2	-	-	TRBJ1-2	CASSLAMDGYTF	TGTGCCAGCAGCTTAGCGATGGATGGCTACACCTTC
TRBV20-1	TRBD1	-	TRBJ2-1	CSAPDPRTGPYNEQFF	TGCAGTGCTCCAGATCCCCGGACAGGCCCCTACAATGAGCAGTTCTTC
TRBV4-3	-	-	TRBJ2-3	CASSPSGDGTDTQYF	TGCGCCAGCAGTCCAAGTGGGGACGGCACAGATACGCAGTATTTT
TRBV10-3	-	few	TRBJ1-5	CAISESFLGNQPQHF	TGTGCCATCAGTGAGTCGTTCCTGGGCAATCAGCCCCAGCATTTT
TRBV11-2	-	few	TRBJ1-2	CASSLFPGSSGYTF	TGTGCCAGCAGCTTATTTCCGGGAAGTAGTGGCTACACCTTC
TRBV12-3/TRBV12-4	-	few	TRBJ1-5	CASTAALNQPQHF	TGTGCCAGCACAGCAGCGTTAAATCAGCCCCAGCATTTT
TRBV27	TRBD2	-	TRBJ2-3	CASSLLLSGGAGTQYF	TGTGCCAGCAGTTTACTTTTAAGCGGGGGGGCTGGGACGCAGTATTTT
TRBV4-1	-	few	TRBJ1-5	CASSQVRGGQPQHF	TGCGCCAGCAGCCAAGTTCGGGGGGGTCAGCCCCAGCATTTT
TRBV24-1	-	many	TRBJ2-1	CATSGYEVADYNEQFF	TGTGCCACCAGTGGATATGAGGTGGCCGACTACAATGAGCAGTTCTTC
TRBV5-1	-	-	TRBJ2-1	CASSPGGWNEQFF	TGCGCCAGCAGCCCTGGCGGGTGGAATGAGCAGTTCTTC
TRBV5-1	TRBD1	-	TRBJ1-2	CASSLADRGRGYGYTF	TGCGCCAGCAGCTTGGCCGACAGGGGGCGAGGCTATGGCTACACCTTC
TRBV6-6	-	few	TRBJ1-5	CASSYGPPNYQPQHF	TGTGCCAGCAGTTACGGTCCACCGAATTATCAGCCCCAGCATTTT
TRBV5-1	-	many	TRBJ1-1	CASSFLPTGMNTEAFF	TGCGCCAGCAGCTTCCTCCCTACAGGGATGAACACTGAAGCTTTCTTT
TRBV11-2	TRBD1	few	TRBJ2-4	CASRDYRDRVNIQYF	TGTGCCAGCAGGGACTACCGGGACAGGGTAAACATTCAGTACTTC
TRBV5-4	TRBD1	few	TRBJ2-2	CASSQTGEWAGELFF	TGTGCCAGCAGCCAAACAGGGGAGTGGGCCGGGGAGCTGTTTTTT
TRBV2	TRBD1	few	TRBJ2-5	CASSESWGQGWKTQYF	TGTGCCAGCAGTGAAAGTTGGGGACAGGGCTGGAAGACCCAGTACTTC
TRBV6-2/TRBV6-3	-	few	TRBJ1-5	CASRRPRGINQPQHF	TGTGCCAGCAGACGTCCCCGGGGAATCAATCAGCCCCAGCATTTT
TRBV4-3	-	few	TRBJ2-5	CASSDRGVQETQYF	TGCGCCAGCAGCGATCGGGGAGTCCAAGAGACCCAGTACTTC
TRBV29-1	-	-	TRBJ1-2	CSVSNPGQGGYTF	TGCAGCGTTTCCAACCCCGGACAAGGTGGCTACACCTTC
TRBV7-9	-	few	TRBJ2-1	CASSLFGRVGHNEQFF	TGTGCCAGCAGCTTATTCGGCAGGGTAGGCCACAATGAGCAGTTCTTC
TRBV7-9	TRBD1	-	TRBJ1-2	CASSSSLDRGRGYGYTF	TGTGCCAGCAGCTCTTCCCTCGACAGGGGGCGCGGCTATGGCTACACCTTC
TRBV29-1	TRBD1	many	TRBJ2-2	CSVEYAGGETGELFF	TGCAGCGTTGAATATGCAGGGGGCGAAACCGGGGAGCTGTTTTTT
TRBV6-1	-	few	TRBJ2-5	CASSELGTQETQYF	TGTGCCAGCAGTGAACTTGGGACGCAAGAGACCCAGTACTTC
TRBV6-4	TRBD2	medium-sized	TRBJ2-3	CASSEGSGGTDTQYF	TGTGCCAGCAGTGAGGGTAGCGGGGGCACAGATACGCAGTATTTT
TRBV13	-	many	TRBJ1-1	CASSEGRGENTEAFF	TGTGCCAGCAGCGAAGGGAGGGGGGAGAACACTGAAGCTTTCTTT